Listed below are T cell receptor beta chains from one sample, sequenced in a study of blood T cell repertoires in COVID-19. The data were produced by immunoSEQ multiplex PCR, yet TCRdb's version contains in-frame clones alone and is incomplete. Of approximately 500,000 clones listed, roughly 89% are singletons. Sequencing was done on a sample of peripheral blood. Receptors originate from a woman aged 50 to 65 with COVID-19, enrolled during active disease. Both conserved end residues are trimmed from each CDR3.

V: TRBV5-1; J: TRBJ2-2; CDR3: ASSVGGANTGELF
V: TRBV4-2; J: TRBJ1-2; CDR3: ASSQDARTSGYT
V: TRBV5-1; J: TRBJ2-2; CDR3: ATQIDRIDTGELF
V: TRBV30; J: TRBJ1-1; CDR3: AWTIRGRAF
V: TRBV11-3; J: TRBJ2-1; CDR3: ASSSGLAVEQF
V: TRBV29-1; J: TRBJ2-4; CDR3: SVDRGSPNIQY
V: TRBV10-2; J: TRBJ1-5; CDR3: ASSESRREQPQH
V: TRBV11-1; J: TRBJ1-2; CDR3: ASSSGQGYGYT
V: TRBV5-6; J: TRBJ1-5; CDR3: ASSSQGVGNQPQH
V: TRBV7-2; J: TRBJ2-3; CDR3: ASSLLGRTDTQY
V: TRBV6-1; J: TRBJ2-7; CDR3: ASSIGQDRQY
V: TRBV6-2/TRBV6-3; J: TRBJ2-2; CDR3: ASSPTRNTGELF
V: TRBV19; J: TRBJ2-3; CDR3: ASSIDRGVRY
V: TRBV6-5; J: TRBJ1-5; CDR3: ASSVLHAGNQPQH
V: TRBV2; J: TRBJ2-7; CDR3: ASTPDRTYEQY
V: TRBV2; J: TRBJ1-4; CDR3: ASSMGSVGEKLF
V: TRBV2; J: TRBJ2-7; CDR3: ASRGGERYEQY